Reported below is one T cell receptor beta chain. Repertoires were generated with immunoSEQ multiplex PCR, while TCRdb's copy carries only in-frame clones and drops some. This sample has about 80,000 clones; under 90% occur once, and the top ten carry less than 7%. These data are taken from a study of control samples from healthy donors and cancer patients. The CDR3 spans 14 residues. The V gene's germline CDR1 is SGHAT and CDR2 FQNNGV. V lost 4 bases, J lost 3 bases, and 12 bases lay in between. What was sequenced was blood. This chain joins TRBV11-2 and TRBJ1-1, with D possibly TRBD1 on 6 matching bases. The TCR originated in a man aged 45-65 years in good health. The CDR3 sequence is CASSSTQGYTEAFF. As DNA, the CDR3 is TGTGCCAGCAGCTCAACCCAGGGGTACACTGAAGCTTTCTTT.